This TCR beta chain was obtained from a study of blood T cell repertoires in COVID-19. Study information: The study drew acute and convalescent COVID-19 samples from the United States, Italy and Spain. Sources were T cells, B-cell-depleted T cells, or PBMCs; the material itself was cDNA or gDNA.

With 5 bases removed from V and 4 bases from J, the gap between germline ends came to 7 bases. The CDR3 loop spans 12 amino acids. Germline CDR1 and CDR2: SNHLY and FYNNEI. In the study's own analysis: Amplifying reference gene primers gave estimates of nucleated cell counts. Assay used: immunoSEQ multiplex PCR; TCRdb lists only in-frame clones, some missing. V, J and clone size were drawn from that table, and D and trimming were deduced from the DNA. The table includes roughly 200,000 clones, under 90% detected once. The origin of this receptor is a man aged 55 to 70 with acute or convalescent COVID-19. The chain is built from TRBV2 and TRBJ2-3, with D possibly being TRBD1 (6 bases). Sequencing used peripheral blood. This CDR3 is CASSSGADTQYF. For the CDR3, the DNA is TGTGCCAGCAGTTCAGGGGCAGATACGCAGTATTTT. Full variable domain (remainder filled in from reference TRBV2 and TRBJ2-3): EPEVTQTPSHQVTQMGQEVILRCVPISNHLYFYWYRQILGQKVEFLVSFYNNEISEKSEIFDDQFSVERPDGSNFTLKIRSTKLEDSAMYFCASSSGADTQYFGPGTRLTVL.